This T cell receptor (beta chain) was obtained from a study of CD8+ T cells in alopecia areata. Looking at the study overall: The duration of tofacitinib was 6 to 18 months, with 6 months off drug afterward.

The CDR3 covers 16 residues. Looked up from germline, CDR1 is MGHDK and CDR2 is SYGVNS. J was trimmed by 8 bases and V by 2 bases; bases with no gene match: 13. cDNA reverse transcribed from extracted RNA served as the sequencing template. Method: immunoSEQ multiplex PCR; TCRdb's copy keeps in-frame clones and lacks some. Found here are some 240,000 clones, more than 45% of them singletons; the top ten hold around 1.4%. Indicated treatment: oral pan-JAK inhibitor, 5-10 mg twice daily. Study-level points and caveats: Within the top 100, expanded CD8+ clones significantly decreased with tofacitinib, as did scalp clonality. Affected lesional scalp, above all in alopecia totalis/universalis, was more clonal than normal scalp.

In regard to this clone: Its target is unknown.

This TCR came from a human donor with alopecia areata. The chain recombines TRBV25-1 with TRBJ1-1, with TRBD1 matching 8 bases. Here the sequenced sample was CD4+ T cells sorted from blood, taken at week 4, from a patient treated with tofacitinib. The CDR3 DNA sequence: TGTGCCAGCAGTGAAACCGCCCAAGGACACAGGGGGGAAGCTTTCTTT. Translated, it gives CASSETAQGHRGEAFF.